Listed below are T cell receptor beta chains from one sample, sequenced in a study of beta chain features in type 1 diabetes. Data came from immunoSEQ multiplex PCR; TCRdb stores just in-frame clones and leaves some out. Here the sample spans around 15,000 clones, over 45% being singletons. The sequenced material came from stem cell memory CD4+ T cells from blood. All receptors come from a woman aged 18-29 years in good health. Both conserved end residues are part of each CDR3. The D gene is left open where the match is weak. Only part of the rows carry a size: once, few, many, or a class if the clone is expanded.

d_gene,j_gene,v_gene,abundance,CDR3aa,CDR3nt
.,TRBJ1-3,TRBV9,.,CASSVDSVSGNTIYF,TGTGCCAGCAGCGTAGATTCGGTTTCTGGAAACACCATATATTTT
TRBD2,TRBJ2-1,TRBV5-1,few,CASSFSGGAGAYNEQFF,TGCGCCAGCAGCTTTTCGGGGGGGGCAGGAGCTTACAATGAGCAGTTCTTC
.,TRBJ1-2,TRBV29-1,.,CSVERGNYGYTF,TGCAGCGTTGAAAGGGGAAACTATGGCTACACCTTC
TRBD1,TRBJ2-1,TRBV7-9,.,CASSLPDTDRGKNEQFF,TGTGCCAGCAGCCTCCCCGATACGGACAGGGGGAAAAATGAGCAGTTCTTC
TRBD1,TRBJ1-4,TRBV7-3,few,CASSRTGKPEKLFF,TGTGCCAGCAGCCGGACAGGGAAACCTGAAAAACTGTTTTTT
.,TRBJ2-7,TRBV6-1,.,CASSEGSGSRGYEQYF,TGTGCCAGCAGTGAAGGGTCAGGTAGTAGGGGCTACGAGCAGTACTTC
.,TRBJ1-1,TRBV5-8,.,CASSLVGTGTEAFF,TGTGCCAGCAGCTTGGTCGGCACGGGCACTGAAGCTTTCTTT
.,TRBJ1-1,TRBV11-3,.,CASSGGGRNEAFF,TGTGCCAGCAGCGGAGGAGGAAGAAATGAAGCTTTCTTT
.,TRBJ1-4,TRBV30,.,CAWNPGGVAVEKLFF,TGTGCCTGGAATCCCGGGGGGGTAGCGGTTGAAAAACTGTTTTTT
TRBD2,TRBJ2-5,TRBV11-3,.,CASSLSGGQTQYF,TGTGCCAGCAGCTTAAGCGGGGGTCAGACCCAGTACTTC
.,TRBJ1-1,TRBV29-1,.,CSVGGGPNTEAFF,TGCAGCGTCGGTGGGGGCCCGAACACTGAAGCTTTCTTT
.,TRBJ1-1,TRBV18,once,CASSPSVGLNTEAFF,TGTGCCAGCTCACCTTCGGTGGGCTTGAACACTGAAGCTTTCTTT
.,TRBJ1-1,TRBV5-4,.,CASSLVGTGTEAFF,TGTGCCAGCAGCTTGGTCGGCACGGGCACTGAAGCTTTCTTT
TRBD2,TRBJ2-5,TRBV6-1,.,CASSANGRLAYQETQYF,TGTGCCAGCAGTGCCAACGGGAGACTAGCGTACCAAGAGACCCAGTACTTC
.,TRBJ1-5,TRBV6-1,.,CASSEVQGYQPQHF,TGTGCCAGCAGTGAGGTGCAGGGATATCAGCCCCAGCATTTT
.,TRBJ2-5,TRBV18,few,CASSDGTEETQYF,TGTGCCAGCTCAGACGGGACTGAAGAGACCCAGTACTTC
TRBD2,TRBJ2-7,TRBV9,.,CASSVGGTSVEQYF,TGTGCCAGCAGCGTAGGTGGGACTAGCGTCGAGCAGTACTTC
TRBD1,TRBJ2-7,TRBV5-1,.,CASSLKQGADEQYF,TGCGCCAGCAGCCTGAAACAGGGGGCAGACGAGCAGTACTTC
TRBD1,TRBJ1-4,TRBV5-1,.,CASSLWTGPNEKLFF,TGCGCCAGCAGCCTATGGACAGGCCCTAATGAAAAACTGTTTTTT
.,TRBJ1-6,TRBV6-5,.,CASSELGGITLHF,TGTGCCAGCAGTGAATTGGGGGGGATCACCCTCCACTTT
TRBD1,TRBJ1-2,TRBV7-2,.,CASSLAQGAIDGYTF,TGTGCCAGCAGCTTAGCGCAGGGGGCGATAGATGGCTACACCTTC
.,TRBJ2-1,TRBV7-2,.,CASSSARDNEQFF,TGTGCCAGCAGCAGTGCCAGGGATAATGAGCAGTTCTTC
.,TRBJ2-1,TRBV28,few,CASTPSSYNEQFF,TGTGCCAGCACCCCCAGCTCCTACAATGAGCAGTTCTTC
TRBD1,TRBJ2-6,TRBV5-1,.,CASSLITGDRSGANVLTF,TGCGCCAGCAGCTTGATAACAGGGGACCGCTCTGGGGCCAACGTCCTGACTTTC
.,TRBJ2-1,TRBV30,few,CASTGGISYNEQFF,TGTGCCTCTACCGGAGGCATTTCCTACAATGAGCAGTTCTTC
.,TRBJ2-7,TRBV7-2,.,CASSLGLASDEQYF,TGTGCCAGCAGCTTGGGGCTGGCTAGCGACGAGCAGTACTTC
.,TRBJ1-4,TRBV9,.,CASSVRTGNRGEKLFF,TGTGCCAGCAGCGTCCGAACTGGAAATCGAGGTGAAAAACTGTTTTTT
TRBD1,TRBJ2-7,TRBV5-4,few,CASSRDREVRQYF,TGTGCCAGCAGCCGGGACAGGGAAGTCCGGCAGTACTTC
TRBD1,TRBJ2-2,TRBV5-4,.,CASSLVGTGKTGELFF,TGTGCCAGCAGCTTGGTAGGGACAGGGAAGACCGGGGAGCTGTTTTTT
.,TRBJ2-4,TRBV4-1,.,CASSHDADTIAKNIQYF,TGCGCCAGCAGCCATGACGCGGACACTATCGCCAAAAACATTCAGTACTTC
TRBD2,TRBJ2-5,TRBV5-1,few,CASSLTSGYQETQYF,TGCGCCAGCAGCTTGACTAGCGGATACCAAGAGACCCAGTACTTC
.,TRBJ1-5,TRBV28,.,CASSLAGHQPQHF,TGTGCCAGCAGTTTAGCAGGGCATCAGCCCCAGCATTTT
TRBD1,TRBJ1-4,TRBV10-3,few,CAISAGGISNEKLFF,TGTGCCATCAGTGCAGGGGGCATCTCTAATGAAAAACTGTTTTTT
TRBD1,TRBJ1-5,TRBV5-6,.,CASSRQGVWPQHF,TGTGCCAGCAGCCGACAGGGCGTCTGGCCCCAGCATTTT
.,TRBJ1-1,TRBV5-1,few,CASSLASLNTEAFF,TGCGCCAGCAGCTTGGCTTCCTTGAACACTGAAGCTTTCTTT
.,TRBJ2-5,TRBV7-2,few,CASSSTRGETQYF,TGTGCCAGCAGCTCTACTAGGGGGGAGACCCAGTACTTC
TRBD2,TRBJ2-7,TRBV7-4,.,CASSFFVSGSHYEQYF,TGTGCCAGCAGCTTTTTTGTTAGCGGGAGCCACTACGAGCAGTACTTC
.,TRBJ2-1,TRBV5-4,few,CASSLTVEQFF,TGTGCCAGCAGCTTGACAGTTGAGCAGTTCTTC
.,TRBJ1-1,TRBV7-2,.,CARLQGRAFF,TGTGCCAGATTACAGGGTCGAGCTTTCTTT
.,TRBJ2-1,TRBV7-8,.,CASSLVGGYSYNEQFF,TGTGCCAGCAGCTTAGTCGGGGGATACTCCTACAATGAGCAGTTCTTC
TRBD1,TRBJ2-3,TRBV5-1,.,CASSSGQGAVTQYF,TGCGCCAGCAGCAGTGGACAGGGGGCTGTTACGCAGTATTTT
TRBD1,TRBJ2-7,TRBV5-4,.,CASSLWDRGLYEQYF,TGTGCCAGCAGCCTATGGGACAGGGGGCTCTACGAGCAGTACTTC
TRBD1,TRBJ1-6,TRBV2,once,CASSDWTGTYSPLHF,TGTGCCAGCAGTGATTGGACAGGGACTTATTCACCCCTCCACTTT
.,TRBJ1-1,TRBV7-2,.,CASSLDPWNTEAFF,TGTGCCAGCAGCTTAGATCCGTGGAACACTGAAGCTTTCTTT
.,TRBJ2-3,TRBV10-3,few,CAINFERGTDTQYF,TGTGCCATCAACTTTGAACGTGGCACAGATACGCAGTATTTT
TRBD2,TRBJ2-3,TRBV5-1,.,CASSPGLAGGADTQYF,TGCGCCAGCAGCCCCGGACTAGCGGGGGGGGCAGATACGCAGTATTTT
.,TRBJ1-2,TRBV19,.,CASSTEAGNYGYTF,TGTGCCAGTAGTACCGAGGCAGGGAACTATGGCTACACCTTC
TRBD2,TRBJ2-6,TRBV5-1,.,CASSFTGGRRGVPGANVLTF,TGCGCCAGCAGCTTTACGGGGGGACGGAGAGGAGTCCCTGGGGCCAACGTCCTGACTTTC
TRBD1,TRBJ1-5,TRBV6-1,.,CASSEGQGIGNQPQHF,TGTGCCAGCAGTGAAGGACAGGGGATCGGCAATCAGCCCCAGCATTTT
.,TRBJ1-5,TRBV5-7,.,CASSVGRGDNQPQHF,TGTGCCAGCAGCGTAGGACGGGGGGACAATCAGCCCCAGCATTTT
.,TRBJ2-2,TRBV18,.,CASSPTGDTGELFF,TGTGCCAGCTCACCTACAGGAGATACCGGGGAGCTGTTTTTT
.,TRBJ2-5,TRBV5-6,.,CASRLGGLETQYF,TGTGCCAGCAGATTGGGGGGGCTAGAGACCCAGTACTTC
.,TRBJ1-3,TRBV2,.,CASSEIGADSGNTIYF,TGTGCCAGCAGTGAAATCGGCGCGGACTCTGGAAACACCATATATTTT
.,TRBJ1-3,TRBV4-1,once,CASSQVRSGGPSGNTIYF,TGCGCCAGCAGCCAAGTCCGATCGGGGGGACCGTCTGGAAACACCATATATTTT